The 22 T cell receptor beta chains presented below share a single source sample, sequenced in a study of OX40 agonist ivuxolimab in advanced cancers. Sequenced by immunoSEQ multiplex PCR; TCRdb stores in-frame clones only, minus some. Counted here are 15,000 to 20,000 clones, roughly 80% occurring once; the ten biggest clones make up roughly 13%. The sample here was CD4+ or CD8+ T cells sorted from blood, taken in a trial of the OX40 agonist ivuxolimab. The receptors were sampled from an adult with an advanced solid tumor such as melanoma, head and neck, liver or kidney cancer.

The rearrangement uses TRBV7-2 and TRBJ2-3; 12 nucleotides line up with TRBD2. V lost 5 bases, J lost 4 bases, and 4 bases stayed unmatched. CDR3 size: 15 residues. From germline, CDR1 is SGHTA and CDR2 FQGNSA. The CDR3 is CASSGTSGRADTQYF. The CDR3 DNA is TGTGCCAGCAGCGGGACTAGCGGGCGGGCAGATACGCAGTATTTT.

The chain employs TRBV21-1 and TRBJ1-4; the table's D call, TRBD1, was not checked against the DNA. TRBV21-1 is noted as a pseudogene. CDR3 length: 15 amino acids. CDR3 region: CASSAQDRELEKLFF. The CDR3 region has the DNA TGTGCCAGCAGCGCGCAGGACAGGGAACTAGAAAAACTGTTTTTT.

The genes are TRBV30 and TRBJ2-7, with D tentatively TRBD2 (6 bases). This CDR3 has 15 residues. Trimming pared 0 bases from V and 6 bases from J, leaving 18 bases between. In germline, CDR1 is GTSNPN, CDR2 SVGIG (reference sequence). The CDR3 DNA is TGTGCCTGGAGTGTACGGGGCGGGGCCGCTCTCGAGCAGTACTTC. Its translation is CAWSVRGGAALEQYF. The full variable domain, rest sourced from reference TRBV30 and TRBJ2-7, is SQTIHQWPATLVQPVGSPLSLECTVEGTSNPNLYWYRQAAGRGLQLLFYSVGIGQISSEVPQNLSASRPQDRQFILSSKKLLLSDSGFYLCAWSVRGGAALEQYFGPGTRLTVT.

V usage is TRBV9 and J usage is TRBJ2-3; weak D call: TRBD1 (6 bases). The V gene lost 4 bases and the J gene lost 0 bases, with 15 bases spanning the gap. CDR1 and CDR2 from the germline V gene are SGDLS and YYNGEE. The CDR3 is 16 residues long. For the CDR3, the DNA is TGTGCCAGCAGCTTCCAGGGGTCCACTAGCACAGATACGCAGTATTTT. This translates into CASSFQGSTSTDTQYF.

This chain uses TRBV30 with TRBJ1-4; 9 bases agree with TRBD1. The CDR3 has 14 residues. Germline V gene lookup returns CDR1 GTSNPN and CDR2 SVGIG (reference sequence). V gave up 3 bases and J gave up 7 bases; unmatched junction bases: 6. The CDR3 here is CAWRTGTGSEKLFF. CDR3 DNA: TGTGCCTGGAGGACCGGGACAGGGAGTGAAAAACTGTTTTTT.

This chain joins TRBV5-4 and TRBJ2-1; 7 positions match TRBD1. V dropped 2 bases and J dropped 4; count of bases not matched to a gene: 9. CDR1 SGHNT and CDR2 YYREEE come from the germline V gene (reference sequence). The CDR3 runs 16 residues. CDR3 sequence: CASSFKSRQGYNEQFF. The CDR3 DNA reads TGTGCCAGCAGCTTTAAAAGTCGACAGGGATACAATGAGCAGTTCTTC.

This clone came up a few times. The chain joins TRBV6-1 to TRBJ1-5; D is possibly TRBD1 (6 bases). Looked up from germline, CDR1 is MNHNS and CDR2 is SASEGT. CDR3 length: 14 residues. V was cut by 2 bases and J by 7 bases, with 12 bases left in between. Here the CDR3 reads CASSERGGGQPQHF. As DNA, the CDR3 is TGTGCCAGCAGTGAAAGGGGGGGCGGGCAGCCCCAGCATTTT.

The chain carries TRBV5-6 and TRBJ1-2, with D perhaps TRBD1 (5 bases). CDR1 is SGHDT and CDR2 is YYEEEE in the germline V gene. With 0 bases removed from V and 5 bases from J, the gap between germline ends came to 5 bases. The CDR3 is made up of 12 amino acids. The CDR3 bases are TGTGCCAGCAGCTTGGCAGGGTATGGCTACACCTTC. Translated, it gives CASSLAGYGYTF.

The J gene is TRBJ2-4, the V gene TRBV5-4; TRBD1 agrees at 7 bases. V lost 4 bases and J lost 8; bases outside the gene matches: 9. This CDR3 region has 14 residues. Germline V gives CDR1 SGHNT, CDR2 YYREEE (reference sequence). CDR3 loop: CASSVKNRGHIQYF. The CDR3, as DNA: TGTGCCAGCAGCGTAAAGAACAGGGGTCACATTCAGTACTTC.

The DNA of the CDR3 is TGTGCCAGCAGTGGGGACAGACTTAGCAAAAACATTCAGTACTTC. Translated: CASSGDRLSKNIQYF. This chain links TRBV2 with TRBJ2-4; 7 bases fit TRBD1. The CDR3 spans 15 residues. Germline V gene data show CDR1 as SNHLY and CDR2 as FYNNEI. The V and J ends lost 4 bases and 3 bases, in that order; junction bases with no gene match: 6.

This chain uses TRBV2 with TRBJ2-7, with 7 bases identical to TRBD1. Germline trimming cut 5 bases from V and 3 bases from J; bases unmatched to any gene: 7. Germline CDR1 reads SNHLY; CDR2 reads FYNNEI. The CDR3 loop spans 14 amino acids. The CDR3 here is CASSPNRDSYEQYF. CDR3 nucleotides: TGTGCCAGCAGTCCAAACAGGGACAGCTACGAGCAGTACTTC. Together with reference TRBV2 and TRBJ2-7, the CDR3 gives the full variable domain: EPEVTQTPSHQVTQMGQEVILRCVPISNHLYFYWYRQILGQKVEFLVSFYNNEISEKSEIFDDQFSVERPDGSNFTLKIRSTKLEDSAMYFCASSPNRDSYEQYFGPGTRLTVT.

The chain is built from TRBV5-1 and TRBJ2-5; D tentatively fits TRBD1 or TRBD2 (5 bases each). CDR1 SGHRS and CDR2 YFSETQ come from the germline V gene. V lost 2 bases to trimming and J lost 2 bases, with 10 bases between them. The CDR3 runs to 14 residues. CDR3 coding DNA: TGCGCCAGCAGCTTTGGGGACGTACAAGAGACCCAGTACTTC. Its translation is CASSFGDVQETQYF.

This chain uses TRBV28 with TRBJ2-6, with D unclear. Trimming stripped 6 bases from V and 4 bases from J, with 10 bases between. Germline V gene lookup returns CDR1 MDHEN and CDR2 SYDVKM. The CDR3 is made up of 14 amino acids. CDR3: CASSQRSGANVLTF. CDR3 sequence (DNA): TGTGCCAGCAGCCAACGCTCCGGGGCCAACGTCCTGACTTTC.

The chain couples TRBV9 to TRBJ1-5; no clear D. Looked up from germline, CDR1 is SGDLS and CDR2 is YYNGEE. CDR3 length: 19 residues. V was pared by 4 bases and J by 2 bases, with 25 bases between. CDR3 bases: TGTGCCAGCAGCTCTAGCCCCCTGGTTGAGGAGAGGGGCAATCAGCCCCAGCATTTT. Translating it yields CASSSSPLVEERGNQPQHF.

The chain recombines TRBV25-1 with TRBJ1-4; no reliable D call. There are 17 residues in the CDR3. Deletions cut 7 bases from V and 1 base from J, with 19 bases between. In germline, CDR1 is MGHDK, CDR2 SYGVNS. CDR3 DNA: TGTGCCAGCACCCCCGGCGGAGAGGGCAGAACTAATGAAAAACTGTTTTTT. Amino acid sequence: CASTPGGEGRTNEKLFF.

This chain joins TRBV30 and TRBJ1-6; D unresolved. Germline-derived CDR1 and CDR2 are GTSNPN and SVGIG (reference sequence). CDR3 length equals 13 residues. Deletions cut 4 bases from V and 8 bases from J, with 12 bases between. The CDR3 loop reads CAWNEQQDSPLHF. The CDR3 nucleotides read TGTGCCTGGAACGAACAGCAGGATTCACCCCTCCACTTT. Drawing the rest from reference TRBV30 and TRBJ1-6, the complete variable domain is SQTIHQWPATLVQPVGSPLSLECTVEGTSNPNLYWYRQAAGRGLQLLFYSVGIGQISSEVPQNLSASRPQDRQFILSSKKLLLSDSGFYLCAWNEQQDSPLHFGNGTRLTVT.

The chain links TRBV18 to TRBJ1-4; 7 bases line up with TRBD1. This CDR3 has 13 residues. Losses at the gene ends were 10 bases for V and 5 bases for J; bases not matched to a gene: 7. Germline CDR1 is KGHSH and CDR2 is LQKENI. CDR3 region: CATSGQRNEKLFF. The CDR3 nucleotides read TGTGCCACCTCGGGACAGCGAAATGAAAAACTGTTTTTT.

The rearrangement links TRBV28 to TRBJ2-3; 7 bases align to TRBD2. The CDR3 extends over 16 amino acids. In germline, CDR1 is MDHEN, CDR2 SYDVKM. The V gene end was trimmed by 4 bases and the J gene end by 0 bases; junction bases not matched to a gene: 7. CDR3 DNA sequence: TGTGCCAGCAGTTCTCCGGGGGAGGGGAGCACAGATACGCAGTATTTT. Its protein is CASSSPGEGSTDTQYF.

The CDR3 loop is CASSVMGQGDYNEQFF. The CDR3 DNA reads as TGTGCCAGCAGCGTAATGGGACAGGGGGATTACAATGAGCAGTTCTTC. The chain has TRBV9 and TRBJ2-1, with 11 bases that match TRBD1. The CDR3 is 16 residues long. Germline CDR1 SGDLS, CDR2 YYNGEE. Unmatched junction bases numbered 4, after V lost 1 base and J lost 4 bases.

J is TRBJ2-5 and V is TRBV6-1; possible D gene TRBD1, 5 bases. The germline gives CDR1 MNHNS, CDR2 SASEGT. V lost 5 bases and J 1 base, leaving 11 bases between the germline ends. The CDR3 covers 14 residues. CDR3: CASSWAGPQETQYF. CDR3 in DNA: TGTGCCAGCAGTTGGGCAGGGCCCCAAGAGACCCAGTACTTC.

The J gene is TRBJ1-2, the V gene TRBV19; 11 bases fit TRBD1. Looked up from germline, CDR1 is LNHDA and CDR2 is SQIVND (reference sequence). V gave up 5 bases and J gave up 4 bases; unmatched junction bases: 3. CDR3 length: 14 residues. DNA for the CDR3: TGTGCCAGTAGTTCCGGGACAGGGGGCTATGGCTACACCTTC. As protein: CASSSGTGGYGYTF.

This clone has more than one count but fewer than ten. The rearrangement joins TRBV30 to TRBJ2-4, with D possibly TRBD2 on 5 matching bases. From germline, CDR1 is GTSNPN and CDR2 SVGIG (reference sequence). This CDR3 spans 13 amino acids. V lost 3 bases, J lost 6 bases, and 12 bases lay in between. The CDR3 reads CAWSREARNIQYF. The DNA for the CDR3 is TGTGCCTGGAGCCGGGAAGCTAGAAACATTCAGTACTTC.